These 2 T cell receptor beta chains originate from one sample sequenced in a study of cytomegalovirus exposure and HLA in healthy donors. The PCR was carried out with 60 Vbeta primers and 13 Jbeta primers. Sequenced by immunoSEQ multiplex PCR; TCRdb stores in-frame clones only, minus some. The data show 120,000 or so clones, 75% to 85% seen once. Material for sequencing was PBMCs. Receptors originate from a female donor in good health and CMV-seropositive.

The gene calls are TRBV9 and TRBJ1-6; weak D call: TRBD1 (5 bases). V lost 4 bases and J 0 bases, leaving 14 bases between the germline ends. The germline CDR1 and CDR2 sequences are SGDLS and YYNGEE. The CDR3 has 17 amino acids. The CDR3 protein is CASSSGTPSSYNSPLHF. The CDR3 DNA reads TGTGCCAGCAGCTCCGGGACTCCAAGCTCCTATAATTCACCCCTCCACTTT. Using reference TRBV9 and TRBJ1-6 for the parts outside the CDR3, the full variable domain is DSGVTQTPKHLITATGQRVTLRCSPRSGDLSVYWYQQSLDQGLQFLIQYYNGEERAKGNILERFSAQQFPDLHSELNLSSLELGDSALYFCASSSGTPSSYNSPLHFGNGTRLTVT.

J is TRBJ2-7 and V is TRBV4-2; 10 positions match TRBD2. CDR1 and CDR2 from the germline V gene are LGHNA and YNFKEQ. The CDR3 length is 21 residues. V lost 1 base to trimming and J lost 2 bases; unmatched junction nucleotides: 20. The CDR3 region has the DNA TGTGCCAGCAGCCAAGCTTTGGGGCAAGGGCTAGCGGGGGTCTACGCCTACGAGCAGTACTTC. Protein product: CASSQALGQGLAGVYAYEQYF.